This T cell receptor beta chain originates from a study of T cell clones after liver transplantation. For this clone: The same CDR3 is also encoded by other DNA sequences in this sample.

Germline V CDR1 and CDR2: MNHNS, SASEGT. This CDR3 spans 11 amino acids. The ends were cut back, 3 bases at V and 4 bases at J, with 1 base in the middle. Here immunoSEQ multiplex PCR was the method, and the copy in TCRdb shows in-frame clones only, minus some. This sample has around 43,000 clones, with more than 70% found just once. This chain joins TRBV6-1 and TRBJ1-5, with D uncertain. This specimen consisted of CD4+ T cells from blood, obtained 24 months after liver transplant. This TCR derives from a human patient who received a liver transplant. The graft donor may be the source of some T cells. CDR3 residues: CASSENQPQHF. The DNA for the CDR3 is TGTGCCAGCAGTGAGAATCAGCCCCAGCATTTT.